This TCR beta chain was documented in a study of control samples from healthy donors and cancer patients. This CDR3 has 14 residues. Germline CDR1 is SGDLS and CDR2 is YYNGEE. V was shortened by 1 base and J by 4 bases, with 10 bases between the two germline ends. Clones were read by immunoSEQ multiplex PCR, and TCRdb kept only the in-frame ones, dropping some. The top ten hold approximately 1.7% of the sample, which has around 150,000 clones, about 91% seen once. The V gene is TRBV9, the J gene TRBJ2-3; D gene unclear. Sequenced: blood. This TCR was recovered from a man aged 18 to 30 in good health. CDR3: CASSVLLAADTQYF. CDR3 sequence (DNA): TGTGCCAGCAGCGTATTATTAGCCGCAGATACGCAGTATTTT.